This TCR beta chain is drawn from a study of blood T cell repertoires in COVID-19. Study details: PBMCs, B-cell-depleted T cells, or T cells provided the cDNA or gDNA that made up the material.

V shed 4 bases and J 2 bases; nucleotides not matched to a gene: 2. The CDR3 covers 13 residues. From germline, CDR1 is SGHDT and CDR2 YYEEEE. As processed by the authors: Amplification from reference gene primers served as the basis for estimated nucleated cell counts. Using immunoSEQ multiplex PCR, the repertoire was profiled, and TCRdb retains in-frame clones only, with some absent. Clone size and V and J calls were adopted from that table, with D and trimming inferred from the DNA. Among 250,000 to 300,000 clones, over 65% were seen once, and the ten largest hold 3% to 3.5%. The V gene is TRBV5-6, the J gene TRBJ1-2, with 7 bases identical to TRBD1. The TCR originated in a woman older than 75 with acute or convalescent COVID-19. The sequenced material came from peripheral blood. CDR3 sequence (DNA): TGTGCCAGCAGCCCGGGACAGAACTATGGCTACACCTTC. This sequence encodes CASSPGQNYGYTF.